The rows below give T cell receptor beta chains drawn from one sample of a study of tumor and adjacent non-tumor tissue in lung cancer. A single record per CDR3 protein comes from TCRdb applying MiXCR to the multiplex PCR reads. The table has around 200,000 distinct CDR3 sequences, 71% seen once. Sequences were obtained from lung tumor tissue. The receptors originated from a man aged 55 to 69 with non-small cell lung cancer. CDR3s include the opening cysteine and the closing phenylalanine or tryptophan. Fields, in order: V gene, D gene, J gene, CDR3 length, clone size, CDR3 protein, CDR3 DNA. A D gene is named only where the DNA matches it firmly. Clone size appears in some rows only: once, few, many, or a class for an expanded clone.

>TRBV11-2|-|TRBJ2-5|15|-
CARSLRAQASETQYF
TGTGCCAGGAGCCTCCGGGCCCAAGCCTCCGAGACCCAGTACTTC
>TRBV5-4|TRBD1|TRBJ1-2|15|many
CASTPGGQGANGYTF
TGTGCCAGCACCCCTGGAGGACAGGGGGCGAATGGCTACACCTTC
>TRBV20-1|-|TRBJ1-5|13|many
CSARQGMDQPQHF
TGCAGTGCTAGACAGGGCATGGATCAGCCCCAGCATTTT
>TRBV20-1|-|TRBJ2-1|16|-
CNARPRSRAEFDEQFF
TGCAATGCTAGACCAAGGAGCCGGGCCGAGTTTGATGAGCAGTTCTTC
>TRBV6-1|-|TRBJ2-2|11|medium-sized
CASSMPGELFF
TGTGCCAGCAGCATGCCCGGGGAGCTGTTTTTT
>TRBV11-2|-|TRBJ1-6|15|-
CASSLETWDFSPLHF
TGTGCCAGCAGCTTAGAAACATGGGACTTTTCACCCCTCCACTTT
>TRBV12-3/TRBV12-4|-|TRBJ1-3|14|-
CASSSTGRSNTIYF
TGTGCCAGCAGTTCGACAGGACGCTCCAACACCATATATTTT
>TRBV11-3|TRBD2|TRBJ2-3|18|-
CASRLWASGGRFTDTQYF
TGTGCCAGCCGCTTATGGGCTAGCGGGGGACGCTTCACAGATACGCAGTATTTT
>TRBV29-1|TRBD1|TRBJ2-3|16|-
CSVEGGQGGGTDTQYF
TGCAGCGTTGAAGGTGGACAGGGGGGGGGCACAGATACGCAGTATTTT
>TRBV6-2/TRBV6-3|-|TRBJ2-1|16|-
CASSPQGPGSYNEQFF
TGTGCCAGCTCCCCCCAGGGGCCTGGCTCCTACAATGAGCAGTTCTTC
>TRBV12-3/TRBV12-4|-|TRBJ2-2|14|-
CASRPGGSTGELFF
TGTGCCAGCCGTCCTGGAGGCAGCACCGGGGAGCTGTTTTTT
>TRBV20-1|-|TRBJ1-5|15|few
CSARHSGYSNQPQHF
TGCAGTGCTAGACACTCAGGGTATAGCAATCAGCCCCAGCATTTT
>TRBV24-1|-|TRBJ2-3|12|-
CATNDLMDTQYF
TGTGCCACCAATGATTTGATGGATACGCAGTATTTT
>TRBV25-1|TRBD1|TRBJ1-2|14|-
CASSDWTGSFGYTF
TGTGCCAGCAGTGACTGGACAGGGTCTTTCGGCTACACCTTC
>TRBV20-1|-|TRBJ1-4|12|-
CSASRINGKLFF
TGCAGTGCTTCGCGGATTAATGGAAAACTGTTTTTT
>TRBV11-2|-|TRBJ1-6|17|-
CTSSLYATDAFKPPLHF
TGTACCAGCAGCTTATACGCCACGGACGCGTTTAAGCCACCCCTCCACTTT
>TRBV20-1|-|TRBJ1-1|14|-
CSAFTGTLNTEAFF
TGCAGTGCTTTCACCGGGACCTTGAACACTGAAGCTTTCTTT
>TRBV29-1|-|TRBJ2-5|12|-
CRVLESSETQYF
TGCAGAGTTCTGGAGTCTTCTGAGACCCAGTACTTC
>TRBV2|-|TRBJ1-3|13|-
CASSEKHGLAIYF
TGTGCCAGCAGTGAAAAACACGGACTGGCCATATATTTT
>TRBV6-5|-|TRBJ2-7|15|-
CASSDGGVTLYEQYF
TGTGCCAGCAGCGATGGGGGAGTCACTCTCTACGAGCAGTACTTC
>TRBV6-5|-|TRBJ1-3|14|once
CASRYQASGNTIYF
TGTGCCAGCAGATACCAGGCGTCTGGAAACACCATATATTTT
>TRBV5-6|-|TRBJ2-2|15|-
CASSLSELGAGELFF
TGTGCCAGCAGCTTGAGTGAGCTGGGAGCCGGGGAGCTGTTTTTT
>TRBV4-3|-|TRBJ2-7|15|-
CASSQDPGSLREQHF
TGCGCCAGCAGCCAAGATCCGGGGTCCCTACGCGAGCAGCACTTC
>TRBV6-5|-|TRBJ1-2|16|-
CASSYTLGSGSYGYTF
TGTGCCAGCAGTTACACCCTCGGTTCAGGGTCCTATGGCTACACCTTC